Listed here are 3 T cell receptor beta chains from one sample, sequenced in a study of blood T cell repertoires in COVID-19. The protocol was immunoSEQ multiplex PCR, while the TCRdb copy is restricted to in-frame clones and leaves out a portion. The data show fewer than 70,000 clones, with roughly 90% seen just once and 3.9% held by the top ten. Sequencing input: peripheral blood. The source is a human donor in a cohort sampled during active COVID-19.

The V call is TRBV11-2, the J call TRBJ1-4, with unresolved D. The V end lost 5 bases, the J end lost 5 bases, and 12 bases lay between the germline ends. The CDR3 loop spans 14 amino acids. Germline CDR1 reads SGHAT; CDR2 reads FQNNGV. The DNA of the CDR3 is TGTGCCAGCAGCCCCACGAGAGAAAATGAAAAACTGTTTTTT. Protein product: CASSPTRENEKLFF.

The CDR3 spells CASSAVAGRSYEQYF. In nucleotides, the CDR3 is TGTGCCAGCAGCGCAGTAGCGGGGCGATCCTACGAGCAGTACTTC. J is TRBJ2-7 and V is TRBV9, with 8 bases that match TRBD2. The germline V gene encodes CDR1 SGDLS and CDR2 YYNGEE. The junction had 6 bases not matched to a gene; V was cut back by 3 bases and J by 1 base. The CDR3 covers 15 residues.

Comment on this clone: Germline and junction disagree at one end, which may indicate a read error. The chain combines TRBV5-6 with TRBJ1-5; the D gene is possibly TRBD1 (6 bases). CDR1 and CDR2 from the germline V gene are SGHDT and YYEEEE. The CDR3 covers 14 residues. The CDR3 DNA reads as TGTGCCCGCAGCCTGGGGGGGGGCCGGCCGCCCCAGCATTTT. This translates into CARSLGGGRPPQHF.